One sample yielded the 25 T cell receptor beta chains listed below, sequenced in a study of OX40 agonist ivuxolimab in advanced cancers. The repertoire was sequenced with immunoSEQ multiplex PCR; TCRdb's copy has only in-frame clones and lacks some. The sample includes around 90,000 clones, roughly 90% of them seen just once. This material consisted of CD4+ or CD8+ T cells sorted from blood, taken in a trial of the OX40 agonist ivuxolimab. These receptors were taken from an adult with an advanced solid tumor such as melanoma, head and neck, liver or kidney cancer.

The rearrangement joins TRBV2 to TRBJ2-3, with TRBD2 identical over 13 bases. V was pared by 7 bases and J by 1 base, with 5 bases of the junction left unmatched. This CDR3 spans 16 amino acids. Germline V gene lookup returns CDR1 SNHLY and CDR2 FYNNEI. The DNA of the CDR3 is TGTGCCAGCATTCCGGGACTAGCGGGACGCACAGATACGCAGTATTTT. Translation: CASIPGLAGRTDTQYF.

This chain connects TRBV4-1 to TRBJ1-3, with no clear D. Trimming stripped 0 bases from V and 0 bases from J, with 9 bases between. Germline CDR1 reads MGHRA; CDR2 reads YSYEKL. This CDR3 has 16 amino acids. DNA for the CDR3: TGCGCCAGCAGCCAAGATCCTGTTCTCTCTGGAAACACCATATATTTT. The encoded protein is CASSQDPVLSGNTIYF.

This chain uses TRBV6-1 with TRBJ2-3, with D possibly called TRBD1 or TRBD2 (6 bases each). This CDR3 has 15 amino acids. Germline V gene sequence: CDR1 MNHNS, CDR2 SASEGT. V was clipped by 5 bases and J by 3 bases, with 15 bases between them. CDR3 in amino acids: CASSPTGGRTDTQYF. CDR3 coding DNA: TGTGCCAGCAGTCCCACTGGGGGGCGGACAGATACGCAGTATTTT.

The rearrangement uses TRBV5-1 and TRBJ1-4, with TRBD1 matching 7 bases. The CDR3 length is 15 residues. Germline values: CDR1 SGHRS, CDR2 YFSETQ. Trimming took 4 bases from V and 7 from J; bases not matched to a gene: 10. In DNA, the CDR3 is TGCGCCAGCAGCCCTCAGGGGGGGCCGGGTGAAAAACTGTTTTTT. This gives the protein CASSPQGGPGEKLFF.

The chain's CDR3 is CASTDGTLAGQARTDTQYF. The CDR3, as DNA: TGTGCCAGCACCGATGGGACGCTAGCGGGGCAGGCCCGCACAGATACGCAGTATTTT. The chain couples TRBV28 to TRBJ2-3, with 9 bases identical to TRBD2. Germline assignment: CDR1 MDHEN and CDR2 SYDVKM. The V and J ends lost 7 bases and 1 base, in that order; junction bases with no gene match: 18. The CDR3 length is 19 residues. The whole variable domain, remainder taken from reference TRBV28 and TRBJ2-3, is DVKVTQSSRYLVKRTGEKVFLECVQDMDHENMFWYRQDPGLGLRLIYFSYDVKMKEKGDIPEGYSVSREKKERFSLILESASTNQTSMYLCASTDGTLAGQARTDTQYFGPGTRLTVL.

The chain recombines TRBV7-9 with TRBJ2-6, with 7 nucleotides matching TRBD1. Germline V gives CDR1 SEHNR, CDR2 FQNEAQ (reference sequence). V shed 5 bases, J shed 0 bases, and the junction held 10 bases outside the gene matches. The CDR3 contains 18 residues. The CDR3 bases are TGTGCCAGCAGCGTGACGACAGGGCTCCGCTCTGGGGCCAACGTCCTGACTTTC. It yields the protein CASSVTTGLRSGANVLTF.

The rearrangement links TRBV2 to TRBJ1-2; D unresolved. Germline loops: CDR1 SNHLY, CDR2 FYNNEI. The CDR3 has 15 residues. V shed 3 bases and J shed 0 bases, with 11 bases lying between them. For the CDR3, the DNA is TGTGCCAGCAGTGAGTTGGGCCCAGCTAACTATGGCTACACCTTC. It translates to CASSELGPANYGYTF.

V is TRBV5-4 and J is TRBJ2-1; TRBD2 is a possible D gene (6 bases). Trimming removed 0 bases at V and 4 bases at J, with 8 bases between. The CDR3 is made up of 14 amino acids. Per germline, CDR1 SGHNT and CDR2 YYREEE (reference sequence). In DNA form, the CDR3 reads TGTGCCAGCAGCTTGGGGACTATTTACAATGAGCAGTTCTTC. It is translated as CASSLGTIYNEQFF.

V gene TRBV6-5 combines with J gene TRBJ2-3, with D possibly matching TRBD2 (5 bases). V was shortened by 5 bases and J by 4 bases, with 10 bases between the two germline ends. The CDR3 is 13 residues long. Germline CDR1 and CDR2: MNHEY and SVGAGI. This chain's CDR3 is CASSIGLSDTQYF. In nucleotides, the CDR3 is TGTGCCAGCAGTATTGGACTCTCAGATACGCAGTATTTT.

J is TRBJ2-7 and V is TRBV29-1; 13 bases are a match to TRBD2. The ends lost 5 bases at V and 7 bases at J; junction bases unmatched: 2. There are 12 residues in the CDR3. CDR1 is SQVTM and CDR2 is ANQGSEA in the germline V gene. The CDR3 loop is CSVRLAGGEQYF. The CDR3 DNA sequence: TGCAGCGTTAGACTAGCGGGGGGTGAGCAGTACTTC.

On this clone: At one of its ends the junction is not consistent with the germline gene, which may arise from a read error. The sample contains more than one DNA sequence encoding this CDR3. The rearrangement joins TRBV7-9 to TRBJ2-1; maybe TRBD1 (7 bases). Germline V gene sequence: CDR1 SEHNR, CDR2 FQNEAQ (reference sequence). The CDR3 runs 15 residues. CDR3 sequence reads: CASQERQGGGNEQFF. CDR3 DNA sequence: TGCGCCAGCCAAGAGAGACAGGGAGGCGGCAATGAGCAGTTCTTC.

The chain couples TRBV15 to TRBJ2-3, with D unresolved. CDR3 length: 16 residues. Trimming left V 6 bases short and J 0 bases short, with 16 bases between. Per germline, CDR1 LNHNV and CDR2 YYDKDF (reference sequence). CDR3 coding DNA: TGTGCCACCAGTCCCCAGACGGAGCCTAGCACAGATACGCAGTATTTT. This codes for CATSPQTEPSTDTQYF.

In this sample, this clone turned up a few times. CDR3 nucleotides: TGCAGCGTGATCACCGGGACTAGGACTTACGAGCAGTACTTC. It is translated as CSVITGTRTYEQYF. The rearrangement joins TRBV29-1 to TRBJ2-7; 8 bases agree with TRBD2. Germline trimming cut 6 bases from V and 4 bases from J; bases unmatched to any gene: 11. CDR1 and CDR2 (germline): SQVTM, ANQGSEA. This CDR3 is built from 14 residues.

V usage is TRBV30 and J usage is TRBJ1-2; D is ambiguous. The V and J ends lost 0 bases and 4 bases respectively, with 3 bases between them. Germline values: CDR1 GTSNPN, CDR2 SVGIG (reference sequence). The CDR3 has 11 amino acids. The CDR3 loop is CAWSVIYGYTF. The CDR3 bases are TGTGCCTGGAGTGTAATCTATGGCTACACCTTC.

V and J are TRBV19 and TRBJ2-3, with no clear D. Germline-derived CDR1 and CDR2 are LNHDA and SQIVND (reference sequence). V was shortened by 2 bases and J by 3 bases, with 0 bases between the two germline ends. This CDR3 comprises 11 residues. The CDR3 is CASSITDTQYF. In DNA, the CDR3 is TGTGCCAGTAGTATAACAGATACGCAGTATTTT.

The genes are TRBV2 and TRBJ1-1; D is uncertain. CDR1 SNHLY and CDR2 FYNNEI come from the germline V gene. V lost 1 base to trimming and J lost 1 base, with 4 bases between them. The CDR3 runs 13 residues. CDR3 sequence reads: CASSEGGNTEAFF. CDR3 coding DNA: TGTGCCAGCAGTGAAGGGGGGAACACTGAAGCTTTCTTT.

The CDR3 coding sequence is TGTGCCAGCAGTGAAGGGACAGGGGGCGGGACCCAGTACTTC. This sequence encodes CASSEGTGGGTQYF. This chain uses TRBV2 with TRBJ2-5; TRBD1 matches 11 bases. Trimming at V came to 1 base and at J to 7 bases, leaving 2 bases not matched to a gene. The CDR3 length is 14 residues. Per the germline V gene, CDR1 is SNHLY and CDR2 is FYNNEI.

Here the CDR3 reads CASGSSYTQYF. Here the CDR3 DNA reads TGTGCCAGCGGATCCTCGTATACGCAGTATTTT. The V call is TRBV9, the J call TRBJ2-3; D uncertain. The CDR3 runs to 11 residues. The V end lost 7 bases, the J end lost 7 bases, and 10 bases lay between the germline ends. Germline values: CDR1 SGDLS, CDR2 YYNGEE.

The J gene is TRBJ1-1, the V gene TRBV19; D perhaps matches TRBD1 (5 bases). Looked up from germline, CDR1 is LNHDA and CDR2 is SQIVND (reference sequence). The ends were cut back, 8 bases at V and 7 bases at J, with 17 bases in the middle. The CDR3 length is 13 residues. CDR3 protein: CASRLGGGGEAFF. The CDR3 nucleotides read TGTGCCAGTCGTCTCGGCGGGGGTGGTGAAGCTTTCTTT.

In this sample, this clone turned up once. CDR3 DNA: TGTGCCAGCAGCACGGCGGAGTTGGATGAGCAGTTCTTC. This translates into CASSTAELDEQFF. The J gene is TRBJ2-1, the V gene TRBV5-6, with no clear D. CDR3 length: 13 residues. Germline lookup yields CDR1 SGHDT and CDR2 YYEEEE. V was clipped by 4 bases and J by 8 bases, with 13 bases between them.

The chain uses TRBV13 and TRBJ2-7, with TRBD1 identical over 12 bases. Trimming took 5 bases from V and 4 from J; bases not matched to a gene: 6. Germline values: CDR1 PRHDT, CDR2 FYEKMQ (reference sequence). The CDR3 is 15 amino acids. The chain's CDR3 is CASSPRDRGPYEQYF. For the CDR3, the DNA is TGTGCCAGCAGCCCACGGGACAGGGGGCCGTACGAGCAGTACTTC.

The CDR3 DNA is TGTGCCAGCAGCCGAGGGGTCCTTTTGAACACTGAAGCTTTCTTT. Residues: CASSRGVLLNTEAFF. The chain employs TRBV4-2 and TRBJ1-1; D might be TRBD1 (5 bases). This CDR3 has 15 amino acids. Trimming shortened V by 4 bases and J by 0 bases, and 12 bases separated the two germline ends. Germline V lookup: CDR1 LGHNA, CDR2 YNFKEQ.

This rearrangement joins TRBV27 to TRBJ1-5; a possible D gene is TRBD1 (6 bases). Trimming removed 5 bases at V and 1 base at J, with 9 bases between. This CDR3 has 14 residues. Germline V gene sequence: CDR1 MNHEY, CDR2 SMNVEV (reference sequence). This chain's CDR3 is CASSGGGSNQPQHF. The DNA of the CDR3 is TGTGCCAGCAGTGGAGGGGGGAGCAATCAGCCCCAGCATTTT.

The chain couples TRBV10-2 to TRBJ1-2; tentative D call: TRBD1 (5 bases). The germline V gene encodes CDR1 WSHSY and CDR2 SAAADI. Trimming took off 3 bases at V and 7 bases at J, with 9 bases between the two ends. The CDR3 spans 12 residues. The CDR3 here is CASSDGGTGYTF. The CDR3 bases are TGCGCCAGCAGTGACGGGGGGACTGGCTACACCTTC.

This chain links TRBV18 with TRBJ2-7; TRBD1 agrees at 7 bases. Germline V gives CDR1 KGHSH, CDR2 LQKENI. There are 14 residues in the CDR3. V lost 8 bases, J lost 0 bases, and 7 bases stayed unmatched. The CDR3 nucleotides are TGTGCCAGCACAACCGGACAGGCCTCCTACGAGCAGTACTTC. Amino acid sequence: CASTTGQASYEQYF.